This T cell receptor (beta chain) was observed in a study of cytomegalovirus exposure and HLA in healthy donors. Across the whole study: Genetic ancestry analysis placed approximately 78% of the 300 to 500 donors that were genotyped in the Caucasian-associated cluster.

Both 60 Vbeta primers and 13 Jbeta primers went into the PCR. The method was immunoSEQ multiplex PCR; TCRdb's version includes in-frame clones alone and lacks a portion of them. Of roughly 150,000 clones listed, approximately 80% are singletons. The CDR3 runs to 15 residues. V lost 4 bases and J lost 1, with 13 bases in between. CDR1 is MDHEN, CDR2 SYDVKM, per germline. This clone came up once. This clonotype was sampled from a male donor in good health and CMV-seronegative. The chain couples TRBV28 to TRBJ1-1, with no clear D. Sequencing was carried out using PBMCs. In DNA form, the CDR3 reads TGTGCCAGCAGTTCCCCCTCTCGGGAGAACACTGAAGCTTTCTTT. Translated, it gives CASSSPSRENTEAFF.